The rows below give T cell receptor beta chains drawn from one sample of a study of shared clonotypes between healthy human individuals. The repertoire was sequenced with immunoSEQ multiplex PCR; TCRdb's copy has only in-frame clones and lacks some. The table records hundreds of thousands of clones, roughly 72% of them present only once. Sequencing was performed on PBMCs. These receptors were obtained from a woman in her thirties or forties in good health. Some clones in this sample may be carry-over from other donors' samples. CDR3s include the opening cysteine and the closing phenylalanine or tryptophan. The D gene is left open where the match is weak.

d_call	v_call	j_call	cdr3_aa
-	TRBV19	TRBJ1-4	CASSIAATNEKLFF
TRBD2	TRBV11-3	TRBJ2-1	CASSLDSGRDNEQFF
-	TRBV11-2	TRBJ2-7	CASSLVGGLIRYEQYF
TRBD2	TRBV7-2	TRBJ2-5	CASSLGASGRARETQYF
TRBD1	TRBV7-2	TRBJ2-5	CASSFSTGGLGETQYF
-	TRBV30	TRBJ2-7	CAWSGERLANEQYF
TRBD1	TRBV6-1	TRBJ2-3	CASSEGTGLSTDTQYF
TRBD1	TRBV5-1	TRBJ2-3	CASSLENRGMDTQYF
-	TRBV7-9	TRBJ1-2	CVSSLGFVGGDGYTF
TRBD1	TRBV27	TRBJ1-1	CASSHWDRGIAFF
-	TRBV7-3	TRBJ2-3	CASSSTPGRTDTQYF
-	TRBV11-3	TRBJ2-1	CASSPGSSYNEQFF
-	TRBV2	-	CASSDRADTYEQYF
-	TRBV18	TRBJ1-1	CASSPNTGNTEAFF
-	TRBV7-8	TRBJ2-7	CASRKAQGYEQYF
-	TRBV7-9	TRBJ1-1	CASSINRCEAFF
TRBD2	TRBV4-1	TRBJ2-3	CASSNLGLAGKRTTDTQYF
TRBD2	TRBV29-1	TRBJ2-1	CSAILAGGGREQFF
-	TRBV2	TRBJ1-1	CASSEILAGPMNTEAFF
-	TRBV5-1	TRBJ2-7	CASSGPGGLYEQYF
TRBD1	TRBV2	TRBJ1-2	CASMGTAYYGYTF
-	TRBV9	TRBJ1-2	CASNRGRAGYTF
TRBD1	TRBV5-1	TRBJ1-2	CASSSDGTGGHGYTF
-	TRBV4-2	TRBJ2-2	CASSPDSNTGELFF
-	TRBV6-5	TRBJ2-7	CASSYGQYSYEQYF
-	TRBV9	TRBJ2-3	CASSVSWGMQTGGDTQYF
-	TRBV7-2	TRBJ2-6	CASSYSSYSGANVLTF
TRBD2	TRBV7-9	TRBJ2-4	CASSHVGSGRDIQYF
-	TRBV14	TRBJ2-7	CASSQIRRWDEQYF